Following are 10 T cell receptor beta chains from one sample sequenced in a study of beta chain features in type 1 diabetes. Isolated RNA was reverse transcribed in full, so expressed TCRB transcripts were sequenced. Sequencing was performed with immunoSEQ multiplex PCR; in TCRdb, only in-frame clones are kept and a portion is missing. The table lists around 250,000 clones, about 20% of them singletons. Antigen specificity for these receptors is unknown. Study findings and constraints: Across all four CD4+ subsets, people with type 1 diabetes showed modestly shorter TCRB CDR3s.

Sequencing input: naive CD4+ T cells from blood. These receptors originate from a middle-aged woman with type 1 diabetes.

This clone was picked up a small number of times. V is TRBV11-2 and J is TRBJ2-7; 10 nucleotides align to TRBD1. Per the germline V gene, CDR1 is SGHAT and CDR2 is FQNNGV. The CDR3 totals 14 residues. V trimming: 4 bases; J trimming: 9 bases; junction bases outside the gene matches: 9. As DNA, the CDR3 is TGTGCCAGCAGCTCCCAGGACAGGGGGAGAGTGCAGTACTTC. Translation: CASSSQDRGRVQYF.

This clone was detected a few times. This chain uses TRBV7-9 with TRBJ1-1; D uncertain. V was clipped by 5 bases and J by 1 base, with 11 bases between them. The V gene's germline CDR1 is SEHNR and CDR2 FQNEAQ (reference sequence). The CDR3 loop spans 14 amino acids. In DNA form, the CDR3 reads TGTGCCAGCAGCGCTGACGGGTCGAACACTGAAGCTTTCTTT. This sequence encodes CASSADGSNTEAFF.

This clone was detected a few times. The chain uses TRBV18 and TRBJ2-7; 7 bases line up with TRBD1. Looked up from germline, CDR1 is KGHSH and CDR2 is LQKENI. This CDR3 has 15 residues. V shed 4 bases and J 5 bases; nucleotides not matched to a gene: 11. CDR3 nucleotide sequence: TGTGCCAGCTCACTAAGCCAACAGGGGACCCACGAGCAGTACTTC. The encoded protein is CASSLSQQGTHEQYF.

This clone has only a few counts. The junction differs from germline at one of its ends, possibly a read error. The CDR3 DNA follows: TGTGCCACCAGCACGTATTCCAGGACTTCGCTGCACTTC. It codes for CATSTYSRTSLHF. The rearrangement links TRBV15 to TRBJ2-4; tentatively, D is TRBD2 (5 bases). The germline gives CDR1 LNHNV, CDR2 YYDKDF (reference sequence). The CDR3 is 13 amino acids.

This clone was recorded a few times. The rearrangement uses TRBV30 and TRBJ2-6, with D perhaps TRBD1 (6 bases). The CDR3 contains 16 residues. CDR1 GTSNPN and CDR2 SVGIG come from the germline V gene (reference sequence). Trimming shortened V by 4 bases and J by 0 bases, and 13 bases separated the two germline ends. The CDR3 DNA sequence: TGTGCCTGGACTTCCGAGGGGGTCTCTGGGGCCAACGTCCTGACTTTC. Amino acids: CAWTSEGVSGANVLTF.

This clone has more than one count but fewer than ten. This rearrangement joins TRBV5-1 to TRBJ2-3; D is possibly TRBD2 (6 bases). CDR1 is SGHRS and CDR2 is YFSETQ in the germline V gene. V was cut by 6 bases and J by 4 bases, with 21 bases left in between. The CDR3 runs to 16 residues. The CDR3 DNA is TGCGCCAGCAACCTGGGGGACTGGCCCAAATCAGATACGCAGTATTTT. It is translated as CASNLGDWPKSDTQYF.

The rearrangement links TRBV2 to TRBJ2-2; 7 bases map to TRBD2. This CDR3 spans 15 amino acids. In germline, CDR1 is SNHLY, CDR2 FYNNEI. The trim removed 4 bases at V and 6 bases at J, leaving 8 bases unmatched. CDR3 protein: CASSVRTRIAGELFF. The CDR3 nucleotides read TGTGCCAGCAGTGTCCGGACTAGGATTGCCGGGGAGCTGTTTTTT.

A few counts support this clone. The chain joins TRBV9 to TRBJ2-1; D unclear. The CDR3 length is 13 residues. CDR1 SGDLS and CDR2 YYNGEE come from the germline V gene. V was cut by 0 bases and J by 6 bases, with 7 bases left in between. DNA for the CDR3: TGTGCCAGCAGCGTAGATCTCGTCAATGAGCAGTTCTTC. Translating gives CASSVDLVNEQFF. Together with reference TRBV9 and TRBJ2-1, the CDR3 gives the full variable domain: DSGVTQTPKHLITATGQRVTLRCSPRSGDLSVYWYQQSLDQGLQFLIQYYNGEERAKGNILERFSAQQFPDLHSELNLSSLELGDSALYFCASSVDLVNEQFFGPGTRLTVL.

The chain carries TRBV5-4 and TRBJ2-7, with TRBD1 matching over 9 bases. Losses at the gene ends were 0 bases for V and 2 bases for J; bases not matched to a gene: 9. This CDR3 is 17 amino acids long. CDR1 is SGHNT and CDR2 is YYREEE in the germline V gene (reference sequence). CDR3 sequence (DNA): TGTGCCAGCAGCTTGGACTTTTCCGGGACAGGGACCTACGAGCAGTACTTC. Amino acids: CASSLDFSGTGTYEQYF.

The chain joins TRBV5-1 to TRBJ2-7, with 11 bases lining up with TRBD2. Germline loops: CDR1 SGHRS, CDR2 YFSETQ. With 4 bases clipped from V and 1 base from J, the junction kept 7 bases outside the gene matches. This CDR3 comprises 16 residues. In DNA form, the CDR3 reads TGCGCCAGCAGCGGGGCGACTAGCGGGGAATCCTACGAGCAGTACTTC. Protein sequence: CASSGATSGESYEQYF. Supplemented by reference TRBV5-1 and TRBJ2-7, the full variable domain reads KAGVTQTPRYLIKTRGQQVTLSCSPISGHRSVSWYQQTPGQGLQFLFEYFSETQRNKGNFPGRFSGRQFSNSRSEMNVSTLELGDSALYLCASSGATSGESYEQYFGPGTRLTVT.